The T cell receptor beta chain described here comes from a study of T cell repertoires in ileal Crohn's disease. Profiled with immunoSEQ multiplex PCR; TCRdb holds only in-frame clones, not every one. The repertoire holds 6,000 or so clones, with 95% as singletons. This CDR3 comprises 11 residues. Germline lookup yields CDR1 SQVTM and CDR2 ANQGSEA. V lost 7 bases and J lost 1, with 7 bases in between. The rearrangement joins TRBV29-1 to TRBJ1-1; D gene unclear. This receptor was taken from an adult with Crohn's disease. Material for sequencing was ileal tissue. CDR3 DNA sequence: TGCAGCGGCGCGCGGAACACTGAAGCTTTCTTT. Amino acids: CSGARNTEAFF. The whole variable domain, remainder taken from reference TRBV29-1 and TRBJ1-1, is SAVISQKPSRDICQRGTSLTIQCQVDSQVTMMFWYRQQPGQSLTLIATANQGSEATYESGFVIDKFPISRPNLTFSTLTVSNMSPEDSSIYLCSGARNTEAFFGQGTRLTVV.